This entry is about one T cell receptor beta chain. Germline V gene lookup returns CDR1 LNHDA and CDR2 SQIVND (reference sequence). The V gene lost 5 bases and the J gene lost 2 bases, with 13 bases spanning the gap. The CDR3 runs 14 residues. Here immunoSEQ multiplex PCR was the method, and the copy in TCRdb shows in-frame clones only, minus some. Of about 35,000 clones in the sample, roughly 89% were seen once. This entry is derived from a study of T cell changes during pregnancy in multiple sclerosis. The input for sequencing was CD4+ T cells from peripheral blood mononuclear cells, taken after pregnancy. The J gene is TRBJ2-7, the V gene TRBV19; D is uncertain. The clonotype comes from a female donor in good health, enrolled as a control in a pregnancy study. In DNA form, the CDR3 reads TGTGCCAGTAGTTCGCCTAACCCGCCCTACGAGCAGTACTTC. Protein: CASSSPNPPYEQYF.